This T cell receptor (beta chain) was sequenced for a study of blood T cell repertoires in COVID-19. Repertoires were generated with immunoSEQ multiplex PCR, while TCRdb's copy carries only in-frame clones and drops some. The table shows around 32,000 clones, with around 86% occurring only once. This CDR3 spans 13 amino acids. Germline V lookup: CDR1 MDHEN, CDR2 SYDVKM. The germline V and J ends were trimmed by 2 bases and 6 bases, with 10 bases remaining between them. The sequencing input was peripheral blood. The sequence was obtained from a woman of 80 years or more with active or convalescent COVID-19. The chain couples TRBV28 to TRBJ1-2, with D maybe TRBD1 (6 bases). The CDR3 spells CASSLRGGNGYTF. The CDR3 coding sequence is TGTGCCAGCAGTTTAAGGGGGGGTAATGGCTACACCTTC.